This TCR beta chain was profiled in a study of shared clonotypes between healthy human individuals. Study-level findings and limits: Generally, estimated richness proved larger in naive subsets than it did in memory subsets. A small donor pool kept down the genetic and exposure-history diversity that was represented.

CD8 cells regarded as naive lacked CD45RO, were positively chosen for CCR7, and omitted terminally differentiated effector memory CD45RA+ cells. J gave up 4 bases and V 8 bases, and 6 bases lay outside the gene matches. CDR3 length: 13 amino acids. Germline V gene data show CDR1 as MGHDK and CDR2 as SYGVNS. Across several immunoSEQ plates, the genomic DNA of each subset was split evenly. Profiled with immunoSEQ multiplex PCR; TCRdb holds only in-frame clones, not every one. This table holds about 2.2 million clones, over 85% found once. As for this clone: Its target is unknown.

This chain connects TRBV25-1 to TRBJ2-7; 9 nucleotides align to TRBD2. The clonotype was recovered from a man aged 18-30 years in good health. Some clones in this sample may be carry-over from other donors' samples. The sequencing input was naive CD8+ T cells from PBMCs. CDR3 bases: TGTGCCAGCGGCTTAGCGGGGGAATACGAGCAGTACTTC. It translates to CASGLAGEYEQYF.